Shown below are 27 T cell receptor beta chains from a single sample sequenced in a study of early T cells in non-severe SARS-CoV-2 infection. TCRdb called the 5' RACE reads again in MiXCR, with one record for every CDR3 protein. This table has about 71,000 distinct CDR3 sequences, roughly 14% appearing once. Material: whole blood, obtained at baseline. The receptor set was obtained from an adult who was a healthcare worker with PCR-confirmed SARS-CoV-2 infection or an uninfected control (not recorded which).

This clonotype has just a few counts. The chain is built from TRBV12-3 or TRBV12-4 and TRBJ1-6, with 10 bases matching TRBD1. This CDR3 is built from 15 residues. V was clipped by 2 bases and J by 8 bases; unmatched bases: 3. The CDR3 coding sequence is TGTGCCAGCAGTTTACGGGACAGGGGACATTCACCCCTCCACTTT. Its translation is CASSLRDRGHSPLHF.

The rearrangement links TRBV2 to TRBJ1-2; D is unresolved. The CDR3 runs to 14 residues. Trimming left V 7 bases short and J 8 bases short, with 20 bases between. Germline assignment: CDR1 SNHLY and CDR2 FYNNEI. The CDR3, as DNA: TGTGCCAGCATCGCCCAAATGGGCAGTGAAGGCTACACCTTC. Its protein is CASIAQMGSEGYTF.

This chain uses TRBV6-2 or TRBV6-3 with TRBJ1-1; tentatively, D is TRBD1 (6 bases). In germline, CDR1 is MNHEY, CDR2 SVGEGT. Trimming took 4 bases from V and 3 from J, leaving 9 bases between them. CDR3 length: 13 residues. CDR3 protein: CASSFDRYTEAFF. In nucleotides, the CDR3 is TGTGCCAGCAGTTTTGACAGGTACACTGAAGCTTTCTTT.

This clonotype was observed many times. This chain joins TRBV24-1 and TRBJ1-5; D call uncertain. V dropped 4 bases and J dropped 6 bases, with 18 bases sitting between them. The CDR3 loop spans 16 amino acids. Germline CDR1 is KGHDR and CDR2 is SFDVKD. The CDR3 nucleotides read TGTGCCACCAGTGACTCCAATTTCGGAAAATCTCAGCCCCAGCATTTT. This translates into CATSDSNFGKSQPQHF.

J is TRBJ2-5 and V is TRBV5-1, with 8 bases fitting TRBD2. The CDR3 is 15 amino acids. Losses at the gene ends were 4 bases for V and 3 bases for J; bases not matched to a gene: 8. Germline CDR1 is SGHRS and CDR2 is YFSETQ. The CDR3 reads CASSASGTREETQYF. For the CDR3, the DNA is TGCGCCAGCAGCGCCTCCGGGACTAGAGAAGAGACCCAGTACTTC. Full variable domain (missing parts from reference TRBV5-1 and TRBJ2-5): KAGVTQTPRYLIKTRGQQVTLSCSPISGHRSVSWYQQTPGQGLQFLFEYFSETQRNKGNFPGRFSGRQFSNSRSEMNVSTLELGDSALYLCASSASGTREETQYFGPGTRLLVL.

CDR3 protein: CASSLGASGSEQYF. CDR3 DNA: TGTGCCAGCAGTTTAGGCGCTAGCGGGAGCGAGCAGTACTTC. J is TRBJ2-7 and V is TRBV27, with 10 bases aligning to TRBD2. CDR3 length equals 14 residues. The germline V gene encodes CDR1 MNHEY and CDR2 SMNVEV (reference sequence). V lost 2 bases and J lost 6; bases outside the gene matches: 4.

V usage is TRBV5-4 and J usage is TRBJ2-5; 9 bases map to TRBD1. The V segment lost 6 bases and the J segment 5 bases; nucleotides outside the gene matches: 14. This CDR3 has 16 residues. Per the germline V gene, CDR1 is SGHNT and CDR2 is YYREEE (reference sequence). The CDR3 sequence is CASTPPGTGGKETQYF. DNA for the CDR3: TGTGCCAGCACCCCCCCAGGTACAGGGGGCAAGGAGACCCAGTACTTC.

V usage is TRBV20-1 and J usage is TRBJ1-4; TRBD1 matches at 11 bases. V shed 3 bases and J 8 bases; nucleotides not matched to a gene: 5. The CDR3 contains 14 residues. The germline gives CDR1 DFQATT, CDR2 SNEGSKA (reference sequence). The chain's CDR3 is CSASARDRGEKLFF. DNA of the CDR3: TGCAGTGCTAGTGCCCGGGACAGGGGGGAAAAACTGTTTTTT.

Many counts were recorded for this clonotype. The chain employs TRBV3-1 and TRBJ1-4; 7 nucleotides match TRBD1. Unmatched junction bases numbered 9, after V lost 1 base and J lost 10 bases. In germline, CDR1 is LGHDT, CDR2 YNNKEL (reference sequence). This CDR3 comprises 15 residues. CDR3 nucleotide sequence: TGTGCCAGCAGCCAAGGGGGCCCGACAGGGCGAAAACTGTTTTTT. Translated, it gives CASSQGGPTGRKLFF.

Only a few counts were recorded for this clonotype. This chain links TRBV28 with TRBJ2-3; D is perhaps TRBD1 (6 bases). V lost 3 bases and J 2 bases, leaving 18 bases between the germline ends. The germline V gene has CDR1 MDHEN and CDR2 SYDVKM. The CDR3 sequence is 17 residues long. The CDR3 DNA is TGTGCCAGCAGTTTGGTGGGGGCGCTGGGCCTCACAGATACGCAGTATTTT. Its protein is CASSLVGALGLTDTQYF. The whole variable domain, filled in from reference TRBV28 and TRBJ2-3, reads DVKVTQSSRYLVKRTGEKVFLECVQDMDHENMFWYRQDPGLGLRLIYFSYDVKMKEKGDIPEGYSVSREKKERFSLILESASTNQTSMYLCASSLVGALGLTDTQYFGPGTRLTVL.

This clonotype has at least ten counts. In DNA form, the CDR3 reads TGTGCCAGCACGTGGAACCTAGTGGGGACTAGCGGAGCCTACAATGAGCAGTTCTTC. Its translation is CASTWNLVGTSGAYNEQFF. V usage is TRBV28 and J usage is TRBJ2-1; 11 bases agree with TRBD2. The trim removed 7 bases at V and 2 bases at J, leaving 16 bases unmatched. The germline V gene has CDR1 MDHEN and CDR2 SYDVKM. This CDR3 has 19 amino acids.

CDR3 protein: CASSLARTLLQETQYF. CDR3 nucleotide sequence: TGTGCCAGCAGTTTAGCGCGTACACTTCTCCAAGAGACCCAGTACTTC. The genes are TRBV12-3 or TRBV12-4 and TRBJ2-5; D unclear. The V and J ends lost 0 bases and 1 base respectively, with 12 bases between them. There are 16 residues in the CDR3.

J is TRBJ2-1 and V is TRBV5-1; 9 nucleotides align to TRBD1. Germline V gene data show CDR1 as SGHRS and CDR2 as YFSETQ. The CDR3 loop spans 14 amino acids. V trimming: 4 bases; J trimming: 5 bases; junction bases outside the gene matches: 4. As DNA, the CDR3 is TGCGCCAGCAGCCGAGGGACAGGGCACAATGAGCAGTTCTTC. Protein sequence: CASSRGTGHNEQFF.

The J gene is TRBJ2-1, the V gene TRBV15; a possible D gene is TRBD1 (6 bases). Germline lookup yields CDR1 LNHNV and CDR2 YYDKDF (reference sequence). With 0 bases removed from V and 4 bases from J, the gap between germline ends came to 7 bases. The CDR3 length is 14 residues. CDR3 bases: TGTGCCACCAGCAGAGACAGGGGATACAATGAGCAGTTCTTC. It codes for CATSRDRGYNEQFF.

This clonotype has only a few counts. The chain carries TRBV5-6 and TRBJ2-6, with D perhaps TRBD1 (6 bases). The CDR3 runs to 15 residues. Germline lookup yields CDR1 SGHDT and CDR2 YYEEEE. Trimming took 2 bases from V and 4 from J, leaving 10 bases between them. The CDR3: CASSLGGSGANVLTF. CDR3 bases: TGTGCCAGCAGCTTAGGGGGATCCGGGGCCAACGTCCTGACTTTC.

CDR3 DNA: TGTGCCAGCAGCCAGAAGACTAGCGGTAATGAGCAGTTCTTC. Its translation: CASSQKTSGNEQFF. V is TRBV3-1 and J is TRBJ2-1; TRBD2 matches at 9 bases. The CDR3 has 14 amino acids. In germline, CDR1 is LGHDT, CDR2 YNNKEL (reference sequence). The J segment lost 7 bases and the V segment lost 3 bases, leaving 4 bases of the junction unmatched.

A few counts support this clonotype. The CDR3 region is CAISDVAGTDTQYF. As DNA, the CDR3 is TGTGCCATCAGTGACGTAGCGGGAACAGATACGCAGTATTTT. This sequence joins TRBV10-3 and TRBJ2-3, with 8 bases aligning to TRBD2. Germline CDR1 ENHRY, CDR2 SYGVKD. The CDR3 is 14 residues long. Trimming took 3 bases from V and 3 from J; bases not matched to a gene: 2.

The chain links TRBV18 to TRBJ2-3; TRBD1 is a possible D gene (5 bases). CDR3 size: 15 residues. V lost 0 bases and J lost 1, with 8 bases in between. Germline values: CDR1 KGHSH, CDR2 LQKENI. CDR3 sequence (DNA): TGTGCCAGCTCACCACCTTTACAGGGCACAGATACGCAGTATTTT. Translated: CASSPPLQGTDTQYF.

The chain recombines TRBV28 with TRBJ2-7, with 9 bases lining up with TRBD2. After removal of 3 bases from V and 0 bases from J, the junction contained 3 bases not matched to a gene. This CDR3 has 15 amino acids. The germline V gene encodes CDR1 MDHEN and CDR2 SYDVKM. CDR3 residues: CASSLSGRSSYEQYF. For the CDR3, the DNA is TGTGCCAGCAGTTTGAGCGGGAGGAGCTCCTACGAGCAGTACTTC.

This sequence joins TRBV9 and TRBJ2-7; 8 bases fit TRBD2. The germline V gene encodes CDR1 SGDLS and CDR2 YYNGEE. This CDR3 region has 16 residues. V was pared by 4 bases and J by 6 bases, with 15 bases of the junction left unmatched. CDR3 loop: CASSSRPGSGRSEQYF. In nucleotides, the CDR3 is TGTGCCAGCAGCTCGCGACCGGGGAGCGGGAGATCCGAGCAGTACTTC.

The CDR3 loop reads CSVYRDTQYF. The CDR3 DNA reads TGCAGCGTTTACAGGGATACGCAGTATTTT. The genes are TRBV29-1 and TRBJ2-3; D might be TRBD1 (5 bases). Germline CDR1 SQVTM, CDR2 ANQGSEA. The CDR3 totals 10 residues. Trimming cost V 5 bases and J 6 bases, with 6 bases left between them.

The CDR3 region is CASSVAGGGYEQYF. In DNA form, the CDR3 reads TGTGCCAGCAGCGTAGCGGGCGGCGGATACGAGCAGTACTTC. The chain carries TRBV9 and TRBJ2-7; D remains ambiguous. V was cut by 0 bases and J by 4 bases, with 11 bases left in between. Germline assignment: CDR1 SGDLS and CDR2 YYNGEE. The CDR3 extends over 14 amino acids. Complete variable domain (other parts from reference TRBV9 and TRBJ2-7): DSGVTQTPKHLITATGQRVTLRCSPRSGDLSVYWYQQSLDQGLQFLIQYYNGEERAKGNILERFSAQQFPDLHSELNLSSLELGDSALYFCASSVAGGGYEQYFGPGTRLTVT.

The CDR3 nucleotides read TGTGCCAGCAGTTTATGGCAACAGGGGGGAAATCAGCCCCAGCATTTT. Translation gives CASSLWQQGGNQPQHF. The chain carries TRBV28 and TRBJ1-5, with 8 bases matching TRBD1. The CDR3 covers 16 residues. J gave up 4 bases and V 0 bases, and 5 bases lay outside the gene matches. Germline values: CDR1 MDHEN, CDR2 SYDVKM.

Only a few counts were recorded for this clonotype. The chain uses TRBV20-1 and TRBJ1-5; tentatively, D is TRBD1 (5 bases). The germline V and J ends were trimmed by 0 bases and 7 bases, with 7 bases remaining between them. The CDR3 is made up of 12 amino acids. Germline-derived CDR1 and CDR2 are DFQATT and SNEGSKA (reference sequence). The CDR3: CSARDWDQPQHF. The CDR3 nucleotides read TGCAGTGCTAGAGATTGGGACCAGCCCCAGCATTTT.

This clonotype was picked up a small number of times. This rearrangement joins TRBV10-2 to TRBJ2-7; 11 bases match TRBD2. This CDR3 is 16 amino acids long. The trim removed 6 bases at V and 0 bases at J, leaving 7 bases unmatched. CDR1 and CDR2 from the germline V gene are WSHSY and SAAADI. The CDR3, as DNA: TGCGCCAGCAGGTTGACTAGCGGGATCAGCTCCTACGAGCAGTACTTC. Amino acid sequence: CASRLTSGISSYEQYF.

In DNA form, the CDR3 reads TGCAGTGCTAGAGGGGACCAGAGGACTGGAGAGACCCAGTACTTC. Translation: CSARGDQRTGETQYF. The chain has TRBV20-1 and TRBJ2-5, with D tentatively TRBD1 or TRBD2 (5 bases each). Trimming took 1 base from V and 4 from J, leaving 16 bases between them. Germline lookup yields CDR1 DFQATT and CDR2 SNEGSKA (reference sequence). The CDR3 sequence is 15 residues long.

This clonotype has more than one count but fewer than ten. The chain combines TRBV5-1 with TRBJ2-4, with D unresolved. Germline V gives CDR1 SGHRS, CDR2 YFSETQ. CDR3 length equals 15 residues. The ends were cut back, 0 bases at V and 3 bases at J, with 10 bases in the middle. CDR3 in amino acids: CASSLDVRLKNIQYF. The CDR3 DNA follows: TGCGCCAGCAGCTTGGACGTACGCCTCAAAAACATTCAGTACTTC.